This T cell receptor beta chain derives from a study of PD-1 blockade in classical Hodgkin lymphoma (dated by TCRdb to about 2020). About the study as a whole: Nivolumab dosing was 3 mg/kg intravenously every 2 weeks, continuing until either disease progression or unacceptable toxicity. The study used CyTOF and TCR beta sequencing to define a peripheral blood immune signature of response to PD-1 blockade in classical Hodgkin lymphoma.

The Qiagen DNeasy kit was used to extract genomic DNA from unsorted PBMCs and from the negatively selected CD4+ and CD8+ fractions. TCR beta CDR3 regions were amplified by immunoSEQ multiplex PCR using primers annealing to V and J segments. A synthetic immune receptor repertoire was used to minimize amplification bias, and remaining bias was computationally removed after sequencing. The published analysis was carried out like this. Repertoire diversity was quantified as the Shannon entropy index using custom Python scripts. Unsorted, CD4+ and CD8+ repertoires were examined separately, except in combined analyses, for which CD4+ and CD8+ sequences were merged in silico. A clone counted as expanded when the clone's frequency after treatment rose at least 2-fold relative to C1D1, and clones undetected at baseline were given a pseudocount of 0.5. Clones with 0 or 1 copy at C1D1 were classified as singleton clones, and clones with 2 or more copies were classified as non-singleton clones. By matching protein sequences in sorted samples from the same patient, clones expanded in unsorted samples were annotated as CD4+, CD8+ or unknown. Wilcoxon tests were applied to paired samples to test diversity changes from C1D1 to C4D1. TCRdb took over this immuneACCESS table, retaining in-frame rearrangements with V and J assigned. Such tables are incomplete; in checked studies, under half of the missing clones stem from an unresolved V gene, and the remainder is unexplained. The DNA gave D and trimming, while V, J and clone size come from that table. Present in this sample are 4,000 or so clones, over 60% of which were seen just once. Together, the top ten hold about 48% of the sample.

Paper-wide results and their limitations: Trial patients with a complete response had baseline diversity similar to that of newly diagnosed patients, while partial responders and progressors had significantly lower diversity. Newly diagnosed patients were reported to have lower baseline TCR diversity than healthy donors, and relapsed/refractory patients were reported to have lower baseline TCR diversity still. The study covered only a single clinical trial cohort, and the causes of the repertoire differences, possibly disease activity or prior therapy, were still not defined. Patients starting nivolumab less than 1 year after ASCT had lower diversity and were excluded from later analyses to avoid confounding by immune reconstitution. A significant rise by C4D1 was seen in CD4+ but not CD8+ TCR diversity (p=0.0027 vs p=0.16), with the rise being most apparent in complete responders (p=0.02).

The cysteine opens and the phenylalanine closes a CDR3 of 14 amino acids. Left in the record is the CDR3 DNA by itself, 42 bases read in frame from the first base. The V end loses 5 bases and the J end loses 1 base, and a stretch of 8 bases separates them. Per the germline V gene (reference sequence), MNHEY is the CDR1 and SMNVEV is the CDR2. About this clone itself: It has no known antigen specificity. Base qualities are not provided; no much larger clone lies one nucleotide away.

The label giving this sample's time point can be read as: cycle 4 day 1 (C4D1), after 6 weeks of nivolumab. Every trial patient had relapsed after autologous stem cell transplantation, and cohorts A, B and C differed in prior brentuximab vedotin exposure. Using a Miltenyi CD8+ T cell isolation kit, CD8+ T cells were purified from thawed PBMCs through magnetic negative selection. The trial cohort comprised roughly 50 patients with relapsed/refractory classical Hodgkin lymphoma whose best overall responses were complete response, partial response or progressive disease. Trial patients were treated with single-agent nivolumab in the multi-cohort phase II CheckMate 205 trial. An independent review committee assessed best overall response by applying the 2007 International Working Group response criteria. Trial PBMCs were collected just before the start of nivolumab (C1D1) and during therapy at cycle 2 day 1 and cycle 4 day 1. Peripheral blood was collected in 8 mL Vacutainer Cell Preparation Tubes, from which PBMCs were isolated by centrifugation and then cryopreserved. Purified CD4+ and CD8+ fractions were prepared only for cases where an additional PBMC sample was available. Magnetically labelled cells were removed on LS columns in a quadroMACS separator, and the flow-through was retained as the purified fraction.

The receptor was isolated from a human donor with classical Hodgkin lymphoma. The source was CD8+ T cells from blood, collected before the fourth cycle of nivolumab. The chain was built from TRBV27 and TRBJ2-2; the D gene cannot be resolved reliably. The CDR3 amino acid sequence is: CASSLYLNTGELFF. The DNA sequence follows: TGTGCCAGCAGTCTTTACCTGAACACCGGGGAGCTGTTTTTT.